This T cell receptor (beta chain) was sequenced for a study of T cell responses to AZD1222 COVID-19 vaccine. Notes on the study in general: Sampled repertoires all dated from after the peak T cell response.

This CDR3 comprises 14 residues. V lost 4 bases and J lost 8; bases outside the gene matches: 6. Germline V gene sequence: CDR1 MNHEY, CDR2 SMNVEV (reference sequence). A word on this clone: The antigen remains unidentified.

Assay used: immunoSEQ multiplex PCR; TCRdb lists only in-frame clones, some missing. The profile shows about 130,000 clones, 88% of them singletons. The receptor's source is an adult in good health. The chain joins TRBV27 to TRBJ1-2, with 11 bases lining up with TRBD1. The sequencing used peripheral blood, collected on day 0 of AZD1222 vaccination. This CDR3 reads CASSSDRGLKGYTF. The CDR3 nucleotides are TGTGCCAGCAGTTCGGACAGGGGGCTGAAGGGCTACACCTTC.